This TCR beta chain appears in the sequencing data of a study of cytomegalovirus exposure and HLA in healthy donors. Notes on the study in general: It was reportedly the case that the classifier diagnosed cytomegalovirus status with high specificity and sensitivity.

Germline CDR1 reads SQVTM; CDR2 reads ANQGSEA. The CDR3 length is 14 residues. The V segment lost 4 bases and the J segment 3 bases; nucleotides outside the gene matches: 5. Some clones are missing from TCRdb's copy, which holds only in-frame ones; the method was immunoSEQ multiplex PCR. The sample carries about 250,000 clones, less than 90% recorded once. This clone was observed a single time. Its target is not known. This chain uses TRBV29-1 with TRBJ2-5; 10 bases match TRBD1. Specimen: PBMCs. The source of this sequence is a man aged 18-30 years in good health and CMV-seropositive. Here the CDR3 reads CSVAGQGGEETQYF. The CDR3 bases are TGCAGCGTTGCTGGACAGGGGGGGGAAGAGACCCAGTACTTC.